This entry describes one TCR beta chain. The source of the sample is a study of patients and donors after allogeneic stem cell transplantation. CDR3 size: 16 residues. V was cut by 4 bases and J by 2 bases, with 19 bases left in between. Germline lookup yields CDR1 SGHRS and CDR2 YFSETQ. TCRdb itself ran the RT-PCR reads through MiXCR, one entry per CDR3 protein. The top ten clones hold around 3% of a sample with approximately 150,000 distinct CDR3 sequences, roughly 30% of them seen once. This receptor was identified in a human donor who was either an allogeneic HSCT recipient or a stem cell or donor lymphocyte infusion donor (not recorded which). It is not recorded whose cells these are; they may come from a transplant donor. The chain couples TRBV5-1 to TRBJ2-7; D not certain. The sequencing sample was made of blood, either unsorted or a sorted T cell fraction (not recorded which). The chain's CDR3 is CASSPGGGFPPYEQYF. The CDR3 DNA follows: TGCGCCAGCAGCCCGGGTGGTGGCTTTCCCCCCTACGAGCAGTACTTC.